This T cell receptor (beta chain) was sequenced in a study of technical replicates of blood from a handful of donors (dated by TCRdb to 2016 to 2017). As regards this clone: What this receptor recognizes is not known. No base qualities exist here, and no much larger clone lies one base off it.

The library was prepared using the immunoSEQ multiplex PCR assay. TCRdb's version of the immuneACCESS table is confined to in-frame rearrangements and falls short of the full clone set. An unresolved V gene accounts for under half of the shortfall where checked; the remainder is of unknown origin. Present in this sample are approximately 73,000 clones, about 92% of which were seen just once. 0.35% to 0.45% of the sample rests with the top ten. V is clipped by 1 base and J by 12 bases, and the sequence between their germline boundaries is 13 bases long. The CDR3 numbers 13 residues from cysteine through phenylalanine. Only the CDR3 DNA is retained, 39 bases long and in frame from the first base. The germline V gene supplies CDR1 SGHNT and CDR2 YENEEA.

The receptor chain draws on TRBV11-3 and TRBJ2-1, with TRBD1 tentatively as D gene (5 bases match). The sequence was obtained from a human donor in good health. The sample consisted of T cells isolated from PBMCs. The sequenced DNA is TGTGCCAGCAGCTTAGGTCAGGGTTCTGGGCAGTTCTTC. This is translated as CASSLGQGSGQFF.